This TCR beta chain was sequenced for a study of radiotherapy plus CTLA-4 blockade in lung cancer. Findings of the study overall: Expansion of tumor-derived TCR clones was observed in blood after radiotherapy plus ipilimumab.

This clone came up a few times. What it recognizes is unknown. Sequencing was performed with immunoSEQ multiplex PCR; in TCRdb, only in-frame clones are kept and a portion is missing. Among 39,000 or so clones listed, about three quarters were seen once. The clonotype comes from a human donor with non-small cell lung cancer who had stable disease on radiotherapy plus ipilimumab. The starting material was peripheral blood, obtained from a patient treated with radiotherapy plus ipilimumab.

Written as DNA, the CDR3 is TGCGCCAGCAGCTTCTCTGGAAACACCGGGGAGCTGTTTTTT. Translated, it gives CASSFSGNTGELFF. This sequence joins TRBV5-1 and TRBJ2-2; the D is unclear. The CDR3 consists of 14 residues. V was clipped by 2 bases and J by 2 bases, with 7 bases between them. The germline gives CDR1 SGHRS, CDR2 YFSETQ. Drawing the rest from reference TRBV5-1 and TRBJ2-2, the complete variable domain is KAGVTQTPRYLIKTRGQQVTLSCSPISGHRSVSWYQQTPGQGLQFLFEYFSETQRNKGNFPGRFSGRQFSNSRSEMNVSTLELGDSALYLCASSFSGNTGELFFGEGSRLTVL.